The 23 T cell receptor beta chains presented below share a single source sample, sequenced in a study of long-term antiretroviral therapy in people with HIV. Run at survey level, the immunoSEQ assay was version v3.0. Using immunoSEQ multiplex PCR, the repertoire was profiled, and TCRdb retains in-frame clones only, with some absent. The sample has approximately 37,000 clones; over 80% are singletons. The sample was unsorted PBMCs, taken 1 year after starting antiretroviral therapy. These receptors were obtained from a young man with HIV.

The gene calls are TRBV18 and TRBJ2-7; D is unresolved. CDR1 is KGHSH and CDR2 is LQKENI in the germline V gene. The CDR3 is 15 amino acids. Trimming removed 2 bases from V and 3 bases from J, with 14 bases in between. The CDR3, as DNA: TGTGCCAGCTCACCAGTAGGGCAGGCCAGCTACGAGCAGTACTTC. It specifies CASSPVGQASYEQYF.

The chain has TRBV6-5 and TRBJ1-2; 9 bases are a match to TRBD1. Germline-derived CDR1 and CDR2 are MNHEY and SVGAGI. CDR3 size: 15 residues. With V trimmed by 6 bases and J by 4 bases, 9 bases remained unmatched. The CDR3 sequence is CASRPITGGGYGYTF. CDR3 DNA sequence: TGTGCCAGCAGACCAATAACAGGGGGCGGCTATGGCTACACCTTC.

This clone was counted only a few times. This chain uses TRBV28 with TRBJ2-2; D is ambiguous. The CDR3 has 15 residues. Germline CDR1 and CDR2: MDHEN and SYDVKM. Trimming shortened V by 3 bases and J by 2 bases, and 10 bases separated the two germline ends. CDR3 nucleotide sequence: TGTGCCAGCAGTTTGTGGCAGCATAACACCGGGGAGCTGTTTTTT. Encoded protein: CASSLWQHNTGELFF.

The J gene is TRBJ1-1, the V gene TRBV7-6; D ambiguous. V was clipped by 8 bases and J by 1 base, with 2 bases between them. The germline CDR1 and CDR2 sequences are SGHVS and FNYEAQ. The CDR3 is made up of 10 amino acids. As DNA, the CDR3 is TGTGCCAGCCGGAACACTGAAGCTTTCTTT. It specifies CASRNTEAFF.

This rearrangement joins TRBV2 to TRBJ2-7, with TRBD1 matching over 8 bases. V shed 4 bases and J 1 base; nucleotides not matched to a gene: 6. Per germline, CDR1 SNHLY and CDR2 FYNNEI. The CDR3 totals 15 residues. The CDR3: CASSAPGTGSYEQYF. The CDR3 DNA reads TGTGCCAGCAGTGCCCCCGGGACAGGATCCTACGAGCAGTACTTC.

The V and J genes are TRBV7-2 and TRBJ1-2, with 7 bases that match TRBD1. J gave up 8 bases and V 3 bases, and 3 bases lay outside the gene matches. Germline V gene data show CDR1 as SGHTA and CDR2 as FQGNSA. The CDR3 is 12 residues long. The DNA of the CDR3 is TGTGCCAGCAGCTTTAGGGGGCTAGGCTACACCTTC. This translates into CASSFRGLGYTF.

The chain links TRBV5-1 to TRBJ2-1; D unclear. The CDR3 extends over 15 amino acids. Trimming took 0 bases from V and 6 from J, leaving 13 bases between them. Germline V gives CDR1 SGHRS, CDR2 YFSETQ. The CDR3 bases are TGCGCCAGCAGCTTGGCAATCGGCGCCGCCAATGAGCAGTTCTTC. It yields the protein CASSLAIGAANEQFF. Using reference TRBV5-1 and TRBJ2-1 for the parts outside the CDR3, the full variable domain is KAGVTQTPRYLIKTRGQQVTLSCSPISGHRSVSWYQQTPGQGLQFLFEYFSETQRNKGNFPGRFSGRQFSNSRSEMNVSTLELGDSALYLCASSLAIGAANEQFFGPGTRLTVL.

The chain joins TRBV11-2 to TRBJ1-1; 10 nucleotides align to TRBD1. The length of the CDR3 is 15 residues. Germline V gene data show CDR1 as SGHAT and CDR2 as FQNNGV. The trim removed 5 bases at V and 1 base at J, leaving 4 bases unmatched. CDR3 DNA sequence: TGTGCCAGCAGCGCCCGGGACAGGGGGAACACTGAAGCTTTCTTT. Translating it yields CASSARDRGNTEAFF.

This clone appeared a few times. V gene TRBV5-6 combines with J gene TRBJ1-3, with D possibly matching TRBD1 (5 bases). Trimming left V 0 bases short and J 5 bases short, with 9 bases between. In germline, CDR1 is SGHDT, CDR2 YYEEEE. This CDR3 is 14 amino acids long. CDR3 sequence (DNA): TGTGCCAGCAGCTTGGTGGGACCTAGAAACACCATATATTTT. Residues: CASSLVGPRNTIYF.

The chain joins TRBV7-8 to TRBJ1-2, with D maybe TRBD1 (6 bases). There are 15 residues in the CDR3. CDR1 is SGHVS, CDR2 FQNEAQ, per germline. The V end lost 2 bases, the J end lost 7 bases, and 17 bases lay between the germline ends. The CDR3 region is CASSLLFRGSLGYTF. The CDR3 DNA reads as TGTGCCAGCAGCTTATTGTTCAGGGGAAGTCTTGGCTACACCTTC.

This clone was counted once. The chain combines TRBV7-9 with TRBJ2-1; TRBD2 is a possible D gene (6 bases). V gave up 5 bases and J gave up 4 bases, with 18 bases separating them. Germline CDR1 and CDR2: SEHNR and FQNEAQ (reference sequence). The CDR3 sequence is 16 residues long. The CDR3 DNA reads TGTGCCAGCAGCCAATCCCTCTCCGGGAGTTACAATGAGCAGTTCTTC. As protein: CASSQSLSGSYNEQFF. Looking up the rest from reference TRBV7-9 and TRBJ2-1 gives the full variable domain: DTGVSQNPRHKITKRGQNVTFRCDPISEHNRLYWYRQTLGQGPEFLTYFQNEAQLEKSRLLSDRFSAERPKGSFSTLEIQRTEQGDSAMYLCASSQSLSGSYNEQFFGPGTRLTVL.

The rearrangement uses TRBV29-1 and TRBJ2-2, with TRBD2 as a possible D gene (6 bases). The V gene's germline CDR1 is SQVTM and CDR2 ANQGSEA. The V end was cut by 3 bases, the J end by 0 bases, with 11 bases between. This CDR3 comprises 15 residues. CDR3 protein: CSVDPGGSNTGELFF. CDR3 bases: TGCAGCGTTGATCCCGGGGGTTCGAACACCGGGGAGCTGTTTTTT.

The V call is TRBV2, the J call TRBJ2-1; D gene unclear. The germline gives CDR1 SNHLY, CDR2 FYNNEI. CDR3 length: 15 amino acids. V dropped 5 bases and J dropped 0 bases, with 11 bases sitting between them. The CDR3 is CASSSLGSSYNEQFF. In DNA, the CDR3 is TGTGCCAGCAGTTCTCTAGGCAGCTCCTACAATGAGCAGTTCTTC.

The rearrangement joins TRBV9 to TRBJ1-2; 9 bases map to TRBD1. With 3 bases clipped from V and 2 bases from J, the junction kept 5 bases outside the gene matches. CDR1 is SGDLS and CDR2 is YYNGEE in the germline V gene. The length of the CDR3 is 15 residues. The CDR3 reads CASSATGGRNYGYTF. The CDR3 DNA sequence: TGTGCCAGCAGCGCGACAGGGGGAAGGAACTATGGCTACACCTTC.

This chain connects TRBV5-5 to TRBJ2-1; a weak D match, TRBD1 (7 bases). Trimming removed 4 bases at V and 3 bases at J, with 20 bases between. This CDR3 spans 17 amino acids. Germline-derived CDR1 and CDR2 are SGHKS and YYEKEE (reference sequence). CDR3 bases: TGTGCCAGCAGCCCGAAGAGGGGGCGGGACCTCTACAATGAGCAGTTCTTC. It translates to CASSPKRGRDLYNEQFF.

The chain recombines TRBV9 with TRBJ2-1, with 11 bases fitting TRBD2. V shed 3 bases and J 0 bases; nucleotides not matched to a gene: 2. This CDR3 is built from 16 residues. From germline, CDR1 is SGDLS and CDR2 YYNGEE. This chain's CDR3 is CASSATSGTSYNEQFF. The CDR3 DNA follows: TGTGCCAGCAGCGCGACTAGCGGGACCTCCTACAATGAGCAGTTCTTC.

In this sample, this clone turned up a few times. This sequence joins TRBV19 and TRBJ2-5; D not certain. Between the trimmed V and J ends, which lost 5 bases and 3 bases, there was a span of 7 bases. The V gene's germline CDR1 is LNHDA and CDR2 SQIVND (reference sequence). The CDR3 has 12 residues. The CDR3 loop reads CASSHLEETQYF. CDR3 in DNA: TGTGCCAGTAGTCACTTAGAAGAGACCCAGTACTTC. Full variable domain (outside the CDR3, taken from reference TRBV19 and TRBJ2-5): DGGITQSPKYLFRKEGQNVTLSCEQNLNHDAMYWYRQDPGQGLRLIYYSQIVNDFQKGDIAEGYSVSREKKESFPLTVTSAQKNPTAFYLCASSHLEETQYFGPGTRLLVL.

The chain joins TRBV9 to TRBJ1-1; unclear D gene. This CDR3 contains 15 residues. Trimming stripped 0 bases from V and 1 base from J, with 10 bases between. Germline loops: CDR1 SGDLS, CDR2 YYNGEE. DNA of the CDR3: TGTGCCAGCAGCGTAGCGGCCGGCAAGAACACTGAAGCTTTCTTT. Its translation is CASSVAAGKNTEAFF. The full variable domain, in which reference TRBV9 and TRBJ1-1 provide the parts outside the CDR3, is DSGVTQTPKHLITATGQRVTLRCSPRSGDLSVYWYQQSLDQGLQFLIQYYNGEERAKGNILERFSAQQFPDLHSELNLSSLELGDSALYFCASSVAAGKNTEAFFGQGTRLTVV.

The genes are TRBV5-1 and TRBJ2-7; D tentatively fits TRBD1 or TRBD2 (5 bases each). Trimming removed 1 base at V and 4 bases at J, with 12 bases between. Looked up from germline, CDR1 is SGHRS and CDR2 is YFSETQ. The CDR3 sequence is 14 residues long. CDR3 nucleotides: TGCGCCAGCAGCTTGCTCCAGGGCGGGTACGAGCAGTACTTC. Translation: CASSLLQGGYEQYF.

The chain joins TRBV4-1 to TRBJ1-1; D remains unclear. Germline-derived CDR1 and CDR2 are MGHRA and YSYEKL. The V end lost 0 bases, the J end lost 3 bases, and 11 bases lay between the germline ends. The CDR3 length is 15 residues. This chain's CDR3 is CASSQDYFGYTEAFF. CDR3 sequence (DNA): TGCGCCAGCAGCCAAGATTATTTCGGGTACACTGAAGCTTTCTTT.

This chain uses TRBV9 with TRBJ1-1; 7 nucleotides agree with TRBD1. This CDR3 region has 14 residues. Germline CDR1 reads SGDLS; CDR2 reads YYNGEE. The trim removed 0 bases at V and 6 bases at J, leaving 5 bases unmatched. In DNA, the CDR3 is TGTGCCAGCAGCGTAGCAGGGGGGGACCCTGAAGCTTTCTTT. It translates to CASSVAGGDPEAFF.

This clone was detected a few times. One end of the junction fails to match germline, which may point to a read error. J is TRBJ1-4 and V is TRBV10-3; TRBD1 might be the D (5 bases). The germline gives CDR1 ENHRY, CDR2 SYGVKD. The CDR3 sequence is 13 residues long. CDR3 amino acids: CSPQRGGREKLFF. The CDR3 DNA reads TGCTCACCGCAGCGTGGGGGGAGAGAAAAACTGTTTTTT.

V is TRBV19 and J is TRBJ1-5; 12 positions match TRBD1. The CDR3 is 17 residues long. J was trimmed by 1 base and V by 3 bases; bases with no gene match: 4. Germline lookup yields CDR1 LNHDA and CDR2 SQIVND (reference sequence). The CDR3 coding sequence is TGTGCCAGTAGTATGGGACAGGGGGCGCGGAGCAATCAGCCCCAGCATTTT. Translation gives CASSMGQGARSNQPQHF.